The TCR beta chain described here comes from a study of blood T cells in healthy people across ages. V was clipped by 5 bases and J by 5 bases; unmatched bases: 6. Germline CDR1 reads SGHRS; CDR2 reads YFSETQ. The length of the CDR3 is 14 residues. PCR was performed a second time for about 6 to 12 cycles using a sample-barcoded 5' primer and a J-beta primer mix. TCRdb ran MiXCR on the 5' RACE reads and lists one entry per CDR3 protein. The sample has about 840,000 distinct CDR3 sequences, 25% to 35% seen once. This sample also belongs to another study, concerning T cells of mothers and their children.

The chain has TRBV5-1 and TRBJ2-2; 7 nucleotides line up with TRBD1. The sample comprised blood. The receptor's source is a woman aged 40 to 50 in good health. The CDR3 nucleotides are TGCGCCAGCAGGAGGGGGCGAGAAACCGGGGAGCTGTTTTTT. It encodes CASRRGRETGELFF.